Listed below are T cell receptor beta chains from one sample, sequenced in a study of shared clonotypes between healthy human individuals. The protocol was immunoSEQ multiplex PCR, while the TCRdb copy is restricted to in-frame clones and leaves out a portion. The sample shows under 1,900,000 clones, approximately 98.5% of them seen only once. The sequencing sample was made of naive CD4+ T cells sorted from blood. The receptors were sampled from a man between 25 and 39 years old in good health. The CDR3 runs from the conserved cysteine through the conserved F or W. D genes are given only for firm matches. A row's size may be missing; if present it is once, few, many or a size class.

once TRBD1 TRBJ2-1 TRBV2 TGTGCCAGCAGTGGACAGGGCGAGTTCAATGAGCAGTTCTTC CASSGQGEFNEQFF
NA NA TRBJ2-7 TRBV2 TGTGCCAGCAGTCCCCCGGGACTGATAGACGAGCAGTACTTC CASSPPGLIDEQYF
NA NA TRBJ2-1 TRBV12-2 TGTGCAAGTCGTCCCGGGCCCGGCTCTCACAATGAGCAGTTCTTC CASRPGPGSHNEQFF
NA NA TRBJ1-4 TRBV19 TGTGCCAGTAGTAATCAGGGCGCAACTAATGAAAAACTGTTTTTT CASSNQGATNEKLFF
NA TRBD1 TRBJ2-7 TRBV5-1 TGCGCCAGCAGCTCGGACAGGGCATCCTCCGAGCAGTACTTC CASSSDRASSEQYF
NA NA TRBJ1-2 TRBV11-2 TGTGCCAGCAGCTTAGTAACGGGGGGCGACTATGGCTACACCTTC CASSLVTGGDYGYTF
NA NA TRBJ2-7 TRBV5-1 TGCGCCAGCAGCAAGGAGGTCCTGGACTACGAGCAGTACTTC CASSKEVLDYEQYF
NA NA TRBJ2-1 TRBV11-3 TGTGCCAGCAGCTTAGGTGGGGGAACTGAGCAGTTCTTC CASSLGGGTEQFF
NA TRBD2 TRBJ2-7 TRBV13 TGTGCCAGCAGCTCTCAAGCGGGAGGCCACGAGCAGTACTTC CASSSQAGGHEQYF
once NA TRBJ2-3 TRBV27 TGTGCCAGCAGTCTCTTGAGGGGGTCAGGAGATACGCAGTATTTT CASSLLRGSGDTQYF